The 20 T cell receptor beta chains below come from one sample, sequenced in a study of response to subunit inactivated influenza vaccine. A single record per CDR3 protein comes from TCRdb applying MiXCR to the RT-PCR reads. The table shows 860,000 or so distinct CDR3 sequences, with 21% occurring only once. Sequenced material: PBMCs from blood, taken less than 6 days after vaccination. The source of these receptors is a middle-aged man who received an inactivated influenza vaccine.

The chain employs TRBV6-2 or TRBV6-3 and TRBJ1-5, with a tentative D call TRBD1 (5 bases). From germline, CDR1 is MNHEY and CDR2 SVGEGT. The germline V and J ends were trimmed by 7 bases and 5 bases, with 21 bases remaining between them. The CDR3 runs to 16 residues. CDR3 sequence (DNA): TGTGCCAGCACTGGACGGGGCCCGGGGTATGATCAGCCCCAGCATTTT. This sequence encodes CASTGRGPGYDQPQHF.

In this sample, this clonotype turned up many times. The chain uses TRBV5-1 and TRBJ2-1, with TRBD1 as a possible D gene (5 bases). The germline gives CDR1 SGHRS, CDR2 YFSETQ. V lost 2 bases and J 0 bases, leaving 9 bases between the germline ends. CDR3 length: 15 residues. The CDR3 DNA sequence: TGCGCCAGCAGCTTACAGGTGGGCTCCTACAATGAGCAGTTCTTC. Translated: CASSLQVGSYNEQFF.

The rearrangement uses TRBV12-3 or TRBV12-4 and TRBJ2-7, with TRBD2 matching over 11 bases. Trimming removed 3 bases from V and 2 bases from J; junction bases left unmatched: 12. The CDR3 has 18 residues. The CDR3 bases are TGTGCCAGCAGTTTTTGGCTAGCGGGGGGCGCCTCGACCTACGAGCAGTACTTC. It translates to CASSFWLAGGASTYEQYF.

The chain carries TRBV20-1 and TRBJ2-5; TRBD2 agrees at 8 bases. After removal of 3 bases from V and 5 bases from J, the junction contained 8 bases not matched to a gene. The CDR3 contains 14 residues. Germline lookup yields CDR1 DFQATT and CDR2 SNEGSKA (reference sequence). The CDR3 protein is CSASLGTRGETQYF. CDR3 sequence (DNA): TGCAGTGCTAGTTTGGGGACTAGGGGGGAGACCCAGTACTTC.

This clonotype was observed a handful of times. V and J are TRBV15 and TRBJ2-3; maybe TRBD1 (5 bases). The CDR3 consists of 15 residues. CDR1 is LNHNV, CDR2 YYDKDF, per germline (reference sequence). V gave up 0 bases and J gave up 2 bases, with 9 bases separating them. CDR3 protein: CATSRDTTDTDTQYF. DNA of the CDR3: TGTGCCACCAGCAGAGATACGACAGACACAGATACGCAGTATTTT.

CDR3 residues: CSVGGTIPYEQYF. For the CDR3, the DNA is TGCAGCGTTGGCGGCACCATACCCTACGAGCAGTACTTC. The V and J genes are TRBV29-1 and TRBJ2-7, with D hard to call. CDR3 length: 13 residues. Germline loops: CDR1 SQVTM, CDR2 ANQGSEA. Trimming shortened V by 4 bases and J by 2 bases, and 12 bases separated the two germline ends.

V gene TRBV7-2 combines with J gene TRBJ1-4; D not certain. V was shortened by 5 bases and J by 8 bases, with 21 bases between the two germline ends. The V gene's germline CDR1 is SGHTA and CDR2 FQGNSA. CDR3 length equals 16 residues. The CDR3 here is CASSHRLGWVGEKLFF. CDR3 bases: TGTGCCAGCAGCCACCGGCTGGGATGGGTAGGGGAAAAACTGTTTTTT.

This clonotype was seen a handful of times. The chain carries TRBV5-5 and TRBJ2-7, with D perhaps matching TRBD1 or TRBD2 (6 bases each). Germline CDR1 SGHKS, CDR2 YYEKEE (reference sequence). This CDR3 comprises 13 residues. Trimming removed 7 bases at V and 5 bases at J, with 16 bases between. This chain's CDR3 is CASLEWGADEQYF. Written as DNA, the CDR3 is TGTGCCAGCTTGGAGTGGGGGGCGGACGAGCAGTACTTC.

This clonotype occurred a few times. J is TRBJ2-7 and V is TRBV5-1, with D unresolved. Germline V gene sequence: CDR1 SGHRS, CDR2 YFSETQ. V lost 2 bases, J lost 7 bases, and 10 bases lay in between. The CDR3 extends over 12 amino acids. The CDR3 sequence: CASSFIPEEQYF. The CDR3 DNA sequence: TGCGCCAGCAGCTTCATTCCGGAAGAGCAGTACTTC.

CDR3 nucleotides: TGTGCCAGCAAGGAGTATTCCTACGAGCAGTACTTC. Its protein is CASKEYSYEQYF. V gene TRBV6-2 or TRBV6-3 combines with J gene TRBJ2-7; D not certain. Trimming pared 7 bases from V and 1 base from J, leaving 8 bases between. The length of the CDR3 is 12 residues. Germline CDR1 reads MNHEY; CDR2 reads SVGEGT.

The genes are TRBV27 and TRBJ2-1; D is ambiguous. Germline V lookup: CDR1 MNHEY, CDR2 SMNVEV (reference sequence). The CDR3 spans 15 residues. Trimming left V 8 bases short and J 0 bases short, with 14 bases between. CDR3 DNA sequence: TGTGCCAGCGGCTTGGACGGCATCTCCTACAATGAGCAGTTCTTC. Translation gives CASGLDGISYNEQFF.

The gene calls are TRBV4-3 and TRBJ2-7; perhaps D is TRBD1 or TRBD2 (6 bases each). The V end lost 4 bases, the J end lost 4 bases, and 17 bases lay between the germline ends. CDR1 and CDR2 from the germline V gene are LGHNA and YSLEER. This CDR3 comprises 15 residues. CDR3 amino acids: CASSRYREGGYEQYF. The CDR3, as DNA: TGCGCCAGCAGCCGATATCGAGAGGGGGGTTACGAGCAGTACTTC.

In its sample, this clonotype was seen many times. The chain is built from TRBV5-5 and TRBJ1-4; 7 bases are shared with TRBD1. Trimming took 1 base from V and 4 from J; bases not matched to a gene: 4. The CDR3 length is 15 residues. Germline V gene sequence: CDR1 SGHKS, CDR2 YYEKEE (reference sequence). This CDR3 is CASSLKGAFNEKLFF. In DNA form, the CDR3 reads TGTGCCAGCAGCTTGAAGGGGGCCTTTAATGAAAAACTGTTTTTT.

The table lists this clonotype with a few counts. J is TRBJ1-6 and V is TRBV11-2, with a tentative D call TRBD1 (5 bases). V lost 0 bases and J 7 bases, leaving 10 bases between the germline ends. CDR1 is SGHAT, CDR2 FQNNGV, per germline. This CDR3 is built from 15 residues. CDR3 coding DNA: TGTGCCAGCAGCTTAGACAGGGTTAGGAATTCACCCCTCCACTTT. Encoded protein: CASSLDRVRNSPLHF.

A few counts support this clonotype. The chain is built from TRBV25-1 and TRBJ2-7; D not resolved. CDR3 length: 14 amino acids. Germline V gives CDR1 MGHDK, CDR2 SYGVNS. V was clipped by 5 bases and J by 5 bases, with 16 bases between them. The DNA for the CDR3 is TGTGCCAGCAGTCCTAGTGGCTTTAGGAACGAGCAGTACTTC. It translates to CASSPSGFRNEQYF.

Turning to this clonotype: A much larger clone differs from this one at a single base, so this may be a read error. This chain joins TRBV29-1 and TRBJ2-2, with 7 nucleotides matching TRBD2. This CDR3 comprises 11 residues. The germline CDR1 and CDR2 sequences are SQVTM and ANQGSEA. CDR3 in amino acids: CSVGRAGELVF. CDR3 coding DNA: TGCAGCGTTGGCAGGGCGGGGGAGCTGGTTTTT.

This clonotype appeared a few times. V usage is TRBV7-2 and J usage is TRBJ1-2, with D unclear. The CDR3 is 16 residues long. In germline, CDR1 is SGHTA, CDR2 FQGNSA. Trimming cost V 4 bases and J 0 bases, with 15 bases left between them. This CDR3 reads CASSSPQRVANYGYTF. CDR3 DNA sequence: TGTGCCAGCAGCTCCCCCCAGCGGGTAGCTAACTATGGCTACACCTTC.

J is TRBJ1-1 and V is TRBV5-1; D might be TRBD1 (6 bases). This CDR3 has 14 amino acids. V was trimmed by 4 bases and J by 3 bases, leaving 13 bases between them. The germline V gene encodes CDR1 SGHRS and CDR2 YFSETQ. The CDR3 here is CASSPADSYTEAFF. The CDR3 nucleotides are TGCGCCAGCAGCCCGGCGGACAGTTACACTGAAGCTTTCTTT. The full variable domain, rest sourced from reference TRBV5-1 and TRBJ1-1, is KAGVTQTPRYLIKTRGQQVTLSCSPISGHRSVSWYQQTPGQGLQFLFEYFSETQRNKGNFPGRFSGRQFSNSRSEMNVSTLELGDSALYLCASSPADSYTEAFFGQGTRLTVV.

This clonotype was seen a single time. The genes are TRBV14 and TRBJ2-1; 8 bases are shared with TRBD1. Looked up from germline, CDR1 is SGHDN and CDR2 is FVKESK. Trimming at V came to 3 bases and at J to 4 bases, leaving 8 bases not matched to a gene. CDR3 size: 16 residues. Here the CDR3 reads CASSHEAGTGYNEQFF. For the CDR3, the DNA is TGTGCCAGCAGCCATGAGGCCGGGACAGGTTACAATGAGCAGTTCTTC.

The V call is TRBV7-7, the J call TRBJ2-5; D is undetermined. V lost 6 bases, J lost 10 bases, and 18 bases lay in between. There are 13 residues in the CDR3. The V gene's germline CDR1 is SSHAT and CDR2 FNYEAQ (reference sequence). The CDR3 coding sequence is TGTGCCAGCAGACCCATCGGGCATGTTGGCCAGTACTTC. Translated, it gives CASRPIGHVGQYF.